What follows are 13 T cell receptor beta chains derived from one specimen sequenced in a study of blood T cell repertoires in COVID-19. TCRdb's copy holds only in-frame clones and misses some; the assay was immunoSEQ multiplex PCR. This sample yields about 280,000 clones, of which under 90% are seen a single time; 7.5% to 10% belongs to the top ten. The sequencing input was peripheral blood. Receptors originate from a woman between 45 and 60 years old who had recovered from COVID-19.

The V call is TRBV3-1 (or the pseudogene TRBV3-2), the J call TRBJ2-3; TRBD1 matches 11 bases. Trimming removed 0 bases from V and 4 bases from J; junction bases left unmatched: 3. The CDR3 is made up of 16 amino acids. Germline V gives CDR1 LGHDT, CDR2 YNNKEL (reference sequence). The CDR3 loop reads CASSQEDRGPADTQYF. For the CDR3, the DNA is TGTGCCAGCAGCCAAGAGGACAGGGGGCCCGCAGATACGCAGTATTTT.

The chain carries TRBV5-1 and TRBJ2-1; D not resolved. Trimming removed 2 bases at V and 1 base at J, with 10 bases between. Germline loops: CDR1 SGHRS, CDR2 YFSETQ. The CDR3 sequence is 15 residues long. The CDR3 loop is CASSFLQLSYNEQFF. CDR3 coding DNA: TGCGCCAGCAGCTTCCTACAGCTATCCTACAATGAGCAGTTCTTC.

This clone has just one count. The chain combines TRBV28 with TRBJ2-5, with TRBD1 as a possible D gene (5 bases). Trimming took off 4 bases at V and 1 base at J, with 13 bases between the two ends. Germline V gives CDR1 MDHEN, CDR2 SYDVKM. The CDR3 is 15 amino acids. The CDR3 protein is CASSSQGQSQETQYF. CDR3 in DNA: TGTGCCAGCAGTTCTCAGGGCCAAAGCCAAGAGACCCAGTACTTC.

This CDR3 is CASSLRVPPDTQYF. CDR3 bases: TGTGCCAGCAGTTTACGAGTACCACCAGATACGCAGTATTTT. The chain has TRBV6-6 and TRBJ2-3; D remains ambiguous. Germline V gives CDR1 MNHNY, CDR2 SVGAGI (reference sequence). V was pared by 4 bases and J by 4 bases, with 12 bases between. CDR3 length: 14 amino acids.

This chain links TRBV30 with TRBJ2-1, with 7 positions matching TRBD2. This CDR3 has 16 amino acids. The germline gives CDR1 GTSNPN, CDR2 SVGIG (reference sequence). V trimming: 3 bases; J trimming: 5 bases; junction bases outside the gene matches: 13. CDR3 nucleotide sequence: TGTGCCTGGAGCCGGTATGGGGGAGGGTTAGACAATGAGCAGTTCTTC. It codes for CAWSRYGGGLDNEQFF.

A word on this clone: Within the sample, other DNA sequences also encode this same CDR3. This chain joins TRBV5-1 and TRBJ1-2; D unresolved. V gave up 0 bases and J gave up 4 bases, with 7 bases separating them. CDR3 size: 13 residues. Germline V gene lookup returns CDR1 SGHRS and CDR2 YFSETQ. The CDR3: CASSLAGSYGYTF. CDR3 sequence (DNA): TGCGCCAGCAGCTTGGCCGGTTCCTATGGCTACACCTTC.

This clone came up once. This chain links TRBV27 with TRBJ2-7; 11 nucleotides agree with TRBD2. V lost 5 bases, J lost 7 bases, and 19 bases stayed unmatched. Looked up from germline, CDR1 is MNHEY and CDR2 is SMNVEV (reference sequence). The CDR3 is 18 amino acids. CDR3 nucleotide sequence: TGTGCCAGCAGTCCGAACCCACTAGCGGGAGAGGGCTGGGGAGAGCAGTACTTC. Translation gives CASSPNPLAGEGWGEQYF.

The chain employs TRBV28 and TRBJ2-2; 8 nucleotides line up with TRBD1. This CDR3 is 17 amino acids long. V shed 0 bases, J shed 2 bases, and the junction held 5 bases outside the gene matches. Germline CDR1 reads MDHEN; CDR2 reads SYDVKM. The CDR3 DNA reads as TGTGCCAGCAGTTTATGGGCAGGGACAGGCAACACCGGGGAGCTGTTTTTT. It yields the protein CASSLWAGTGNTGELFF. Filled out from reference TRBV28 and TRBJ2-2, the complete variable domain reads DVKVTQSSRYLVKRTGEKVFLECVQDMDHENMFWYRQDPGLGLRLIYFSYDVKMKEKGDIPEGYSVSREKKERFSLILESASTNQTSMYLCASSLWAGTGNTGELFFGEGSRLTVL.

V usage is TRBV19 and J usage is TRBJ2-1; D call uncertain. V lost 4 bases, J lost 7 bases, and 23 bases lay in between. The CDR3 spans 17 residues. CDR1 is LNHDA and CDR2 is SQIVND in the germline V gene (reference sequence). The CDR3 here is CASSTTYRLRGGNEQFF. The CDR3, as DNA: TGTGCCAGTAGTACCACCTACCGACTGCGAGGTGGGAATGAGCAGTTCTTC.

In this sample, this clone turned up once. The chain has TRBV19 and TRBJ1-1, with a tentative D call TRBD1 (6 bases). The CDR3 is made up of 11 amino acids. V gave up 7 bases and J gave up 4 bases, with 7 bases separating them. Germline CDR1 reads LNHDA; CDR2 reads SQIVND (reference sequence). CDR3 DNA: TGTGCCAGTACAGGGGCCACTGAAGCTTTCTTT. Its translation is CASTGATEAFF.

In its sample, this clone was seen once. The chain couples TRBV7-2 to TRBJ2-1; possibly TRBD2 for D (5 bases). Trimming removed 4 bases from V and 7 bases from J, with 17 bases in between. The CDR3 has 15 amino acids. The germline V gene has CDR1 SGHTA and CDR2 FQGNSA. DNA of the CDR3: TGTGCCAGCAGCTCCCCCTTTGGGAGTCGTAATGAGCAGTTCTTC. Residues: CASSSPFGSRNEQFF.

The chain has TRBV5-1 and TRBJ2-2; 9 bases are a match to TRBD2. This CDR3 comprises 15 residues. Germline V gene sequence: CDR1 SGHRS, CDR2 YFSETQ. The V gene end was trimmed by 3 bases and the J gene end by 3 bases; junction bases not matched to a gene: 3. CDR3 in DNA: TGCGCCAGCAGCTCGACTAGCGGCTACACCGGGGAGCTGTTTTTT. This sequence encodes CASSSTSGYTGELFF.

This clone appeared a single time. The chain combines TRBV10-3 with TRBJ1-2; the D gene is possibly TRBD1 (6 bases). Per the germline V gene, CDR1 is ENHRY and CDR2 is SYGVKD. The V end lost 7 bases, the J end lost 2 bases, and 8 bases lay between the germline ends. The CDR3 length is 12 residues. The chain's CDR3 is CAIKGGNYGYTF. CDR3 DNA sequence: TGTGCCATCAAGGGGGGGAACTATGGCTACACCTTC.